A selection of T cell receptor beta chains follows, all from one sample in a study of early T cells in non-severe SARS-CoV-2 infection. MiXCR was run by TCRdb on the 5' RACE reads, yielding one entry per CDR3 protein. The table lists approximately 30,000 distinct CDR3 sequences, approximately 4.4% of them singletons, with 7.9% in the top ten. Sequences were obtained from whole blood. Receptors originate from an adult who was a healthcare worker with PCR-confirmed SARS-CoV-2 infection or an uninfected control (not recorded which). The CDR3 runs from the conserved cysteine through the conserved F or W. A D gene is named only where the DNA matches it firmly. Clone size is given for some rows only: seen once, a few or many times, or a class if the clone is expanded.

TRBD2	TRBJ2-3	TRBV7-3	many	TGTGCCAGCAGCCCCGGACTAGCGGGGGGGCGCGGCACAGATACGCAGTATTTT	CASSPGLAGGRGTDTQYF
-	TRBJ2-7	TRBV9	few	TGTGCCAGCAGCGTCCAGGGAGCGGTTCAAGGCGAGCAGTACTTC	CASSVQGAVQGEQYF
-	TRBJ2-3	TRBV4-2	many	TGTGCCAGCAGCCAAGAGCCGGGGCTCACAGATACGCAGTATTTT	CASSQEPGLTDTQYF
TRBD1	TRBJ2-6	TRBV27	many	TGTGCCAGCAGTTCGCTACTCAGGGGGAGTCCCTCTGGGGCCAACGTCCTGACTTTC	CASSSLLRGSPSGANVLTF
TRBD1	TRBJ1-2	TRBV3-1	few	TGTGCCAGCAGCCACCTTGGACAGGGTAAAGGCTACACCTTC	CASSHLGQGKGYTF
-	TRBJ1-1	TRBV5-4	many	TGTGCCAGCAGCTTGGAGATAGCCATGAACACTGAAGCTTTCTTT	CASSLEIAMNTEAFF
TRBD1	TRBJ2-7	TRBV7-9	-	TGTGCCAGCAGCTCCACCCGTTGGACAGGGCAGCAGTACTTC	CASSSTRWTGQQYF
TRBD1	TRBJ1-2	TRBV9	many	TGTGCCAGCAGCGCTAGTGGACAGGGCTATGGCTACACCTTC	CASSASGQGYGYTF
-	TRBJ2-7	TRBV7-2	few	TGTGCCAGCAGGACGGACACCTTCTCCTACGAGCAGTACTTC	CASRTDTFSYEQYF
TRBD1	TRBJ2-2	TRBV27	-	TGTGCCAGCAGTTTCATTACTGGACAGGGTAAAACCGGGGAGCTGTTTTTT	CASSFITGQGKTGELFF
-	TRBJ2-7	TRBV27	-	TGTGCCAGCAGTTCATTGGGCAGGATGTACGAGCAGTACTTC	CASSSLGRMYEQYF
-	TRBJ1-3	TRBV9	many	TGTGCCAGCAGCGTAGAAGGTTACTCTGGAAACACCATATATTTT	CASSVEGYSGNTIYF
TRBD2	TRBJ2-7	TRBV28	few	TGTGCCAGCAGTTTGTCAGCGGGGGGCTCCTACGAGCAGTACTTC	CASSLSAGGSYEQYF
-	TRBJ1-4	TRBV15	many	TGTGCCACCAGCAGAGATAATTCGGCAGGGTGGGGTTGGACTAATGAAAAACTGTTTTTT	CATSRDNSAGWGWTNEKLFF
-	TRBJ2-2	TRBV5-1	-	TGCGCCAGCAGCTTGTCCGGGAACACCGGGGAGCTGTTTTTT	CASSLSGNTGELFF